The 10 T cell receptor beta chains reported below all come from one sample, sequenced in a study of blood T cell repertoires in COVID-19. The table came from immunoSEQ multiplex PCR; TCRdb's copy has only in-frame clones and leaves some out. Of 150,000 to 200,000 clones listed, 80% to 90% were seen once; the top ten hold roughly a tenth. The specimen was peripheral blood. The receptor set was obtained from a human donor in a cohort sampled during active COVID-19.

The rearrangement links TRBV5-6 to TRBJ2-1; 8 nucleotides line up with TRBD2. CDR3 size: 15 residues. V shed 0 bases and J 5 bases; nucleotides not matched to a gene: 4. From germline, CDR1 is SGHDT and CDR2 YYEEEE. The CDR3 DNA reads as TGTGCCAGCAGCTTGGAGGGACTAGACCACAATGAGCAGTTCTTC. Protein product: CASSLEGLDHNEQFF. Looking up the rest from reference TRBV5-6 and TRBJ2-1 gives the full variable domain: DAGVTQSPTHLIKTRGQQVTLRCSPKSGHDTVSWYQQALGQGPQFIFQYYEEEERQRGNFPDRFSGHQFPNYSSELNVNALLLGDSALYLCASSLEGLDHNEQFFGPGTRLTVL.

The CDR3 nucleotides read TGTGCCAGCAGTGATGGACTAGCGGGAGTTGATATTCAGTACTTC. This encodes CASSDGLAGVDIQYF. The V and J genes are TRBV2 and TRBJ2-4, with 13 nucleotides matching TRBD2. Germline lookup yields CDR1 SNHLY and CDR2 FYNNEI. This CDR3 has 15 residues. Unmatched junction bases numbered 6, after V lost 3 bases and J lost 10 bases.

The genes are TRBV10-3 and TRBJ2-1; 10 bases are a match to TRBD2. CDR1 is ENHRY, CDR2 SYGVKD, per germline. The CDR3 totals 16 residues. Germline trimming cut 6 bases from V and 5 bases from J; bases unmatched to any gene: 10. In DNA form, the CDR3 reads TGTGCCATCAGCCATCCGACTAGCGGGCGGCACAATGAGCAGTTCTTC. It encodes CAISHPTSGRHNEQFF.

The chain uses TRBV3-1 (or the pseudogene TRBV3-2) and TRBJ2-7; 8 positions match TRBD2. Germline CDR1 reads LGHDT; CDR2 reads YNNKEL (reference sequence). CDR3 size: 14 residues. With V trimmed by 5 bases and J by 3 bases, 6 bases remained unmatched. This CDR3 reads CASSSQAGGYEQYF. In DNA form, the CDR3 reads TGTGCCAGCAGCTCCCAGGCGGGAGGCTACGAGCAGTACTTC.

V usage is TRBV27 and J usage is TRBJ2-1; TRBD2 matches at 14 bases. This CDR3 contains 15 residues. V lost 8 bases, J lost 9 bases, and 9 bases stayed unmatched. Germline assignment: CDR1 MNHEY and CDR2 SMNVEV (reference sequence). This CDR3 is CASQVWGLAGVEQFF. The CDR3 DNA follows: TGTGCCAGCCAGGTTTGGGGACTAGCGGGAGTTGAGCAGTTCTTC.

V is TRBV28 and J is TRBJ1-2; D gene uncertain. The CDR3 runs 10 residues. V lost 9 bases and J lost 5, with 7 bases in between. Germline lookup yields CDR1 MDHEN and CDR2 SYDVKM. CDR3 region: CASRSYGYTF. The DNA for the CDR3 is TGTGCCAGTAGAAGTTATGGCTACACCTTC.

This chain links TRBV7-2 with TRBJ2-5; the match to TRBD2 covers 11 bases. The CDR3 contains 17 residues. Germline CDR1 SGHTA, CDR2 FQGNSA. With V trimmed by 1 base and J by 2 bases, 6 bases remained unmatched. The CDR3 loop reads CASSLVLAGGPQETQYF. The CDR3 DNA reads TGTGCCAGCAGCTTAGTGCTAGCGGGGGGCCCACAAGAGACCCAGTACTTC.

The chain couples TRBV18 to TRBJ2-2; D not resolved. V shed 4 bases and J shed 6 bases, with 9 bases lying between them. CDR1 KGHSH and CDR2 LQKENI come from the germline V gene. This CDR3 contains 13 residues. CDR3 nucleotide sequence: TGTGCCAGCTCACTCTCGAGTCCCGGGGAGCTGTTTTTT. Amino acid sequence: CASSLSSPGELFF.

V usage is TRBV28 and J usage is TRBJ1-2, with no clear D. Trimming left V 5 bases short and J 2 bases short, with 12 bases between. The CDR3 runs to 14 residues. Germline CDR1 reads MDHEN; CDR2 reads SYDVKM. This CDR3 is CASSLPNVNYGYTF. For the CDR3, the DNA is TGTGCCAGCAGTCTACCCAATGTCAACTATGGCTACACCTTC.

This sequence joins TRBV4-1 and TRBJ2-7; D might be TRBD1 (6 bases). CDR3 length equals 14 residues. V was shortened by 0 bases and J by 6 bases, with 12 bases between the two germline ends. Germline CDR1 and CDR2: MGHRA and YSYEKL. The CDR3: CASSQEVGGPEQYF. The CDR3 bases are TGCGCCAGCAGCCAAGAAGTAGGGGGACCCGAGCAGTACTTC.